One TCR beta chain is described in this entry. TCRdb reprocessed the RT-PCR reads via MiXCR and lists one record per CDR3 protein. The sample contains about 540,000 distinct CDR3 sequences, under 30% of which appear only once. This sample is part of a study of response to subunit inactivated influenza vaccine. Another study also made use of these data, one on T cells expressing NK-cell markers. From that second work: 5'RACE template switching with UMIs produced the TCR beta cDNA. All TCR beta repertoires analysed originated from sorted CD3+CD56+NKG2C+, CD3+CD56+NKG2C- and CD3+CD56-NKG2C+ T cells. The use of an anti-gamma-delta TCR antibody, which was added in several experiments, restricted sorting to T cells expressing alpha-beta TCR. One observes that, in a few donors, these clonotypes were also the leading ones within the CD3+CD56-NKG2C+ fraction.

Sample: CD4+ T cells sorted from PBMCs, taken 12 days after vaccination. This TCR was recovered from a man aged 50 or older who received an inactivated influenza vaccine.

The CDR3 nucleotides are TGTGCCAGCAGTGAGATCGGGGGGGCCAAAAACATTCAGTACTTC. Its translation: CASSEIGGAKNIQYF. This sequence joins TRBV2 and TRBJ2-4; 7 bases align to TRBD2. CDR3 size: 15 residues. J was trimmed by 1 base and V by 3 bases; bases with no gene match: 3. Germline-derived CDR1 and CDR2 are SNHLY and FYNNEI.